Presented here are 25 T cell receptor beta chains from one specimen sequenced in a study of blood T cell repertoires in COVID-19. Only in-frame clones appear in the TCRdb table, and some are missing; sequencing was by immunoSEQ multiplex PCR. The sample carries around 300,000 clones, about nine tenths recorded once. Material: PBMCs or T cells enriched from blood (not recorded which). These receptors all stem from a woman between 25 and 40 years old who had recovered from COVID-19.

The V and J genes are TRBV6-5 and TRBJ1-5; 9 bases are a match to TRBD1. CDR1 is MNHEY, CDR2 SVGAGI, per germline. This CDR3 comprises 14 residues. The trim removed 4 bases at V and 6 bases at J, leaving 4 bases unmatched. CDR3 residues: CASSWGQGRQPQHF. CDR3 sequence (DNA): TGTGCCAGCAGTTGGGGACAGGGTCGTCAGCCCCAGCATTTT.

This sequence joins TRBV20-1 and TRBJ2-7, with D possibly matching TRBD2 (5 bases). Germline CDR1 is DFQATT and CDR2 is SNEGSKA (reference sequence). Trimming took off 3 bases at V and 6 bases at J, with 27 bases between the two ends. This CDR3 region has 17 residues. The CDR3 region has the DNA TGCAGTGCTAGTCCAAATACTAGATCTAGTCGCTTAGCCGAGCAGTACTTC. Encoded protein: CSASPNTRSSRLAEQYF.

The sample holds a few counts of this clone. The rearrangement joins TRBV19 to TRBJ1-5; TRBD1 matches 7 bases. J gave up 6 bases and V 9 bases, and 5 bases lay outside the gene matches. This CDR3 region has 12 residues. Germline CDR1 LNHDA, CDR2 SQIVND (reference sequence). Written as DNA, the CDR3 is TGTGCCAGCGACAGGGCTGGTCAGCCCCAGCATTTT. Amino acids: CASDRAGQPQHF.

The CDR3 DNA reads as TGTGCCAGTAGCAACGTCGGGGGGCACACTGAAGCTTTCTTT. Translating it yields CASSNVGGHTEAFF. The J gene is TRBJ1-1, the V gene TRBV19; D is possibly TRBD1 (6 bases). The CDR3 is 14 amino acids. Between the trimmed V and J ends, which lost 6 bases and 3 bases, there was a span of 14 bases. The germline gives CDR1 LNHDA, CDR2 SQIVND (reference sequence).

The chain links TRBV5-1 to TRBJ2-7, with a tentative D call TRBD2 (6 bases). CDR3 size: 16 residues. Trimming removed 0 bases at V and 1 base at J, with 14 bases between. Germline CDR1 SGHRS, CDR2 YFSETQ. This CDR3 is CASSLVPVTSSYEQYF. In DNA, the CDR3 is TGCGCCAGCAGCTTGGTCCCGGTGACTAGTTCCTACGAGCAGTACTTC. Full variable domain (missing parts from reference TRBV5-1 and TRBJ2-7): KAGVTQTPRYLIKTRGQQVTLSCSPISGHRSVSWYQQTPGQGLQFLFEYFSETQRNKGNFPGRFSGRQFSNSRSEMNVSTLELGDSALYLCASSLVPVTSSYEQYFGPGTRLTVT.

The V and J genes are TRBV4-2 and TRBJ1-2; D uncertain. Germline V lookup: CDR1 LGHNA, CDR2 YNFKEQ. Trimming pared 0 bases from V and 1 base from J, leaving 9 bases between. This CDR3 contains 15 residues. In DNA form, the CDR3 reads TGTGCCAGCAGCCAAGAGAACAGCTATAACTATGGCTACACCTTC. Protein sequence: CASSQENSYNYGYTF.

The J gene is TRBJ2-3, the V gene TRBV1; the D call TRBD2 from the table was never checked on the DNA. TRBV1 is labeled a pseudogene. The CDR3 consists of 16 residues. The CDR3 here is CTSSQGARGYTDTQYF. The CDR3 DNA follows: TGCACCAGCAGCCAAGGGGCGCGGGGGTACACAGATACGCAGTATTTT.

V gene TRBV14 combines with J gene TRBJ2-7; 9 bases match TRBD1. Trimming cost V 8 bases and J 5 bases; bases outside gene matches: 10. The CDR3 extends over 14 amino acids. Germline CDR1 and CDR2: SGHDN and FVKESK. DNA for the CDR3: TGTGCCAGCTACTCCTCGGGACAGGGTGACGAGCAGTACTTC. Its translation is CASYSSGQGDEQYF.

The chain uses TRBV7-2 and TRBJ1-2; TRBD1 might be the D (6 bases). Germline V gives CDR1 SGHTA, CDR2 FQGNSA. The CDR3 spans 16 residues. V was pared by 2 bases and J by 3 bases, with 16 bases between. The CDR3 nucleotides are TGTGCCAGCAGCTTATCGGGACACTCGGATTACTATGGCTACACCTTC. Residues: CASSLSGHSDYYGYTF. The whole variable domain, remainder taken from reference TRBV7-2 and TRBJ1-2, is GAGVSQSPSNKVTEKGKDVELRCDPISGHTALYWYRQSLGQGLEFLIYFQGNSAPDKSGLPSDRFSAERTGGSVSTLTIQRTQQEDSAVYLCASSLSGHSDYYGYTFGSGTRLTVV.

This clone was seen only once. This chain joins TRBV2 and TRBJ1-2; TRBD1 matches at 7 bases. CDR3 length equals 13 residues. Germline values: CDR1 SNHLY, CDR2 FYNNEI. Unmatched junction bases numbered 5, after V lost 6 bases and J lost 4 bases. The CDR3 is CASRGGVGYGYTF. The CDR3 DNA reads TGTGCCAGCAGAGGGGGCGTCGGCTATGGCTACACCTTC.

The genes are TRBV19 and TRBJ1-2, with D perhaps matching TRBD1 (6 bases). The germline V gene has CDR1 LNHDA and CDR2 SQIVND (reference sequence). The CDR3 is 13 residues long. V lost 7 bases and J lost 5, with 14 bases in between. The CDR3 sequence is CASKPDSFYGYTF. In DNA, the CDR3 is TGTGCCAGTAAACCGGACAGTTTTTATGGCTACACCTTC.

V and J are TRBV9 and TRBJ2-6; a weak D match, TRBD1 (6 bases). Germline V CDR1 and CDR2: SGDLS, YYNGEE. The CDR3 is made up of 16 amino acids. V was trimmed by 0 bases and J by 4 bases, leaving 11 bases between them. CDR3 DNA sequence: TGTGCCAGCAGCGTAGCCCCTGGACAGGGGGCCAACGTCCTGACTTTC. Amino acid sequence: CASSVAPGQGANVLTF.

The chain links TRBV7-9 to TRBJ2-2, with TRBD1 as a possible D gene (6 bases). The V gene lost 1 base and the J gene lost 0 bases, with 9 bases spanning the gap. Germline CDR1 reads SEHNR; CDR2 reads FQNEAQ (reference sequence). CDR3 length equals 16 residues. In DNA form, the CDR3 reads TGTGCCAGCAGCTTAGGTCGGACAGCGAACACCGGGGAGCTGTTTTTT. As protein: CASSLGRTANTGELFF.

The rearrangement links TRBV2 to TRBJ1-5, with D perhaps TRBD1 (5 bases). The length of the CDR3 is 14 residues. The germline V gene encodes CDR1 SNHLY and CDR2 FYNNEI. The germline V and J ends were trimmed by 7 bases and 5 bases, with 15 bases remaining between them. CDR3 loop: CASMGGPGHQPQHF. CDR3 nucleotide sequence: TGTGCCAGCATGGGGGGTCCAGGCCATCAGCCCCAGCATTTT.

As for this clone: The junction departs from the called germline gene at one end, perhaps through a read error. The chain links TRBV7-7 to TRBJ2-2; perhaps TRBD2 as D (6 bases). CDR3 length: 16 residues. Germline CDR1 and CDR2: SSHAT and FNYEAQ (reference sequence). The DNA for the CDR3 is TGTGCTAGCAGCTTGTACGGGAGTGGTTACACCGGGGAGCTGTTTTTT. Residues: CASSLYGSGYTGELFF.

In this sample, this clone turned up once. V is TRBV6-5 and J is TRBJ1-2, with a weak D call TRBD1 (5 bases). The germline gives CDR1 MNHEY, CDR2 SVGAGI. The CDR3 loop spans 15 amino acids. Trimming removed 4 bases from V and 4 bases from J, with 16 bases in between. The CDR3 nucleotides read TGTGCCAGCAGTTTTGCGGGGGGTGGACTCTATGGCTACACCTTC. Protein sequence: CASSFAGGGLYGYTF.

The chain carries TRBV14 and TRBJ2-1; D unresolved. The CDR3 is 14 amino acids. Trimming pared 4 bases from V and 4 bases from J, leaving 11 bases between. Looked up from germline, CDR1 is SGHDN and CDR2 is FVKESK. For the CDR3, the DNA is TGTGCCAGCAGCCCGATGCTAGATTACAATGAGCAGTTCTTC. This sequence encodes CASSPMLDYNEQFF.

V is TRBV7-9 and J is TRBJ2-7, with D uncertain. From germline, CDR1 is SEHNR and CDR2 FQNEAQ (reference sequence). The CDR3 is made up of 15 amino acids. V was clipped by 7 bases and J by 2 bases, with 18 bases between them. For the CDR3, the DNA is TGTGCCAGCACCCTTACGACGAAACTACCCTACGAGCAGTACTTC. Its translation: CASTLTTKLPYEQYF.

The genes are TRBV11-2 and TRBJ2-1; 10 nucleotides align to TRBD2. V trimming: 0 bases; J trimming: 3 bases; junction bases outside the gene matches: 14. The CDR3 has 20 amino acids. Per the germline V gene, CDR1 is SGHAT and CDR2 is FQNNGV. The chain's CDR3 is CASSLEGQSSGSRSYNEQFF. CDR3 DNA: TGTGCCAGCAGCTTAGAGGGGCAGTCTAGCGGGAGCCGAAGCTACAATGAGCAGTTCTTC.

This clone occurred once. The V gene is TRBV9, the J gene TRBJ1-6; 7 positions match TRBD1. The germline V gene encodes CDR1 SGDLS and CDR2 YYNGEE. The CDR3 loop spans 15 amino acids. The J segment lost 7 bases and the V segment lost 3 bases, leaving 7 bases of the junction unmatched. The CDR3 region is CASSDRTGQNSPLHF. The CDR3 DNA is TGTGCCAGCAGCGATAGGACAGGCCAAAATTCACCCCTCCACTTT.

The genes are TRBV27 and TRBJ2-7; D gene ambiguous. Between the trimmed V and J ends, which lost 2 bases and 4 bases, there was a span of 15 bases. CDR1 is MNHEY, CDR2 SMNVEV, per germline (reference sequence). The CDR3 loop spans 15 amino acids. CDR3 residues: CASSLSFDRQYEQYF. The CDR3 DNA reads as TGTGCCAGCAGTTTAAGTTTCGACCGACAATACGAGCAGTACTTC.

This clone showed up just a few times. J is TRBJ1-3 and V is TRBV19, with D unclear. Per germline, CDR1 LNHDA and CDR2 SQIVND (reference sequence). The CDR3 length is 14 residues. With 3 bases removed from V and 4 bases from J, the gap between germline ends came to 10 bases. CDR3 in amino acids: CASSISSAGNTIYF. The CDR3 nucleotides are TGTGCCAGTAGTATCTCCAGCGCGGGAAACACCATATATTTT. Looking up the rest from reference TRBV19 and TRBJ1-3 gives the full variable domain: DGGITQSPKYLFRKEGQNVTLSCEQNLNHDAMYWYRQDPGQGLRLIYYSQIVNDFQKGDIAEGYSVSREKKESFPLTVTSAQKNPTAFYLCASSISSAGNTIYFGEGSWLTVV.

The chain joins TRBV21-1 to TRBJ1-1. TRBV21-1 counts as a pseudogene. The CDR3 extends over 13 amino acids. The CDR3 DNA reads TGTGCCAGCAGCAAGTCCCGGAGCACTGAAGCTTTCTTT. Translated, it gives CASSKSRSTEAFF.

The V gene is TRBV27, the J gene TRBJ1-1, with D tentatively TRBD1 (6 bases). V shed 4 bases and J shed 4 bases, with 31 bases lying between them. Germline CDR1 MNHEY, CDR2 SMNVEV (reference sequence). This CDR3 has 20 residues. The CDR3 loop is CASSSSVTGWGSAGLTEAFF. DNA of the CDR3: TGTGCCAGCAGTTCCTCAGTAACAGGGTGGGGGTCAGCAGGGCTCACTGAAGCTTTCTTT.

The chain recombines TRBV29-1 with TRBJ1-1, with D tentatively TRBD1 (5 bases). The CDR3 runs to 12 residues. From germline, CDR1 is SQVTM and CDR2 ANQGSEA. V gave up 4 bases and J gave up 5 bases, with 11 bases separating them. The CDR3 spells CSVVSGLTEAFF. The CDR3, as DNA: TGCAGCGTTGTGTCAGGGTTAACTGAAGCTTTCTTT.